These T cell receptor beta chains were read from a single sample in a study of long-term antiretroviral therapy in people with HIV. Assay: immunoSEQ multiplex PCR; the TCRdb copy retains only in-frame clones and omits some. The sample holds 25,000 or so clones, about 88% seen once. The sequencing here drew on unsorted PBMCs, taken 1.9 years after starting antiretroviral therapy. The receptors were gathered from a woman in her 30s with HIV. Each CDR3 is given with its conserved first and last residue. A D gene is named only where the DNA matches it firmly.

V gene,D gene,J gene,CDR3 DNA,CDR3 protein
TRBV5-1,NA,TRBJ2-2,TGCGCCAGCAGGCCCCCCGGGGTTAGGAACACCGGGGAGCTGTTTTTT,CASRPPGVRNTGELFF
TRBV19,TRBD1,TRBJ2-1,TGTGCCAGTAGTCCCGGGACAGGGGGATACAATGAGCAGTTCTTC,CASSPGTGGYNEQFF
TRBV7-7,TRBD1,TRBJ2-5,TGTGCCAGCAGCCTGACAGGGGATGGGGGGAGGACGGAGACCCAGTACTTC,CASSLTGDGGRTETQYF
TRBV5-1,NA,TRBJ2-3,TGCGCCAGCAGCTTGGAGCGGGCTAGCGCGACAGATACGCAGTATTTT,CASSLERASATDTQYF
TRBV28,NA,TRBJ1-2,TGTGCCAGCAGTTTAAGGGGGGGGCGAGGCTACACCTTC,CASSLRGGRGYTF
TRBV5-1,TRBD1,TRBJ1-4,TGCGCCAGCAGCTTGGTATGGAGGGGGCTCTCAGAAAAACTGTTTTTT,CASSLVWRGLSEKLFF
TRBV7-3,NA,TRBJ1-4,TGTGCCAGCAGTTCAAATTGGGACGGGAAGATTTCAACTAATGAAAAACTGTTTTTT,CASSSNWDGKISTNEKLFF
TRBV6-5,TRBD1,TRBJ2-2,TGTGCCAGCAGTTACGACGGACAGGCCGGGGAGCTGTTTTTT,CASSYDGQAGELFF
TRBV30,TRBD1,TRBJ2-7,TGTGCCTGGACTCCCGGGACAGGGGTTTACGAGCAGTACTTC,CAWTPGTGVYEQYF
TRBV7-3,TRBD2,TRBJ2-2,TGTGCCAGCAGCTTAAGACTAGCGGGGAACACCGGGGAGCTGTTTTTT,CASSLRLAGNTGELFF